This T cell receptor (beta chain) comes out of a study of blood T cell repertoires in COVID-19. The germline CDR1 and CDR2 sequences are SGHTA and FQGNSA. The CDR3 has 15 residues. V lost 7 bases, J lost 0 bases, and 13 bases lay in between. Per the original data handling: Reference gene primer amplification yielded estimated nucleated cell counts. The assay was immunoSEQ multiplex PCR, and TCRdb's table has in-frame clones only and misses some. V and J calls and clone size are given by that table; D and trimming were obtained from the DNA. The sample consists of about 160,000 clones, roughly 85% of them appearing once.

The TCR comes from a human donor with acute or convalescent COVID-19. The donor label of this sample is uncertain. The specimen was peripheral blood. The V gene is TRBV7-2, the J gene TRBJ1-3, with D possibly matching TRBD1 (5 bases). CDR3 nucleotides: TGTGCCAGCACCGACAGACAGATCTCTGGAAACACCATATATTTT. Protein product: CASTDRQISGNTIYF.